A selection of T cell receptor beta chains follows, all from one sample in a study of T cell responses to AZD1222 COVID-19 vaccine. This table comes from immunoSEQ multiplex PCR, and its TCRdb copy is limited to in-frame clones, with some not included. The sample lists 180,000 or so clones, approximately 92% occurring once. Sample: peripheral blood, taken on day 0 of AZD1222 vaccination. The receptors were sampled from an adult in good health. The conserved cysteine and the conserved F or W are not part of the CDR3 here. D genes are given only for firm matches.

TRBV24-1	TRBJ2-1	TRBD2	ATSDRTGGSYNEQF
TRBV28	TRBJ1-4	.	ASSLSGAKMGKLF
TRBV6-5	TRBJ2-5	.	ASSYSQGRETQY
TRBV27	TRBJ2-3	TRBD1	ASSFTSGTGFIPRTDTQY
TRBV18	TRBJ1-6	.	ASSYREDGSPLH
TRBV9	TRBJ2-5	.	ASSVAAGGETQY
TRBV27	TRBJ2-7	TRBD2	ASRPLGLATDYEQY
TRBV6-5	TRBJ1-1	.	ASRERGGTEAF
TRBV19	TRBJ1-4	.	ASRANGRTLNEKLF
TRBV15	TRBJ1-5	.	ATSRDKGFNQPQH
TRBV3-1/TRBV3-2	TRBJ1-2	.	ASSQTGFGYT
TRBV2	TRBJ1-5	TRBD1	ASRTGGNQPQH
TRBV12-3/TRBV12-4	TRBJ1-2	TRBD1	ASSPQHRGGYT
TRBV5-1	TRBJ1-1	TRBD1	ASSLSSGGNTEAF
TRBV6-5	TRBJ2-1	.	ATLSLARSYNEQF
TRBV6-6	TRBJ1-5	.	ASSWSDSNQPQH
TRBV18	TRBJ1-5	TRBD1	ASSPSDRGGNQPQH
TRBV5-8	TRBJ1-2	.	ASSPHRDTGYT
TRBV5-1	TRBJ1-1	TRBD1	ASSRGQENTEAF
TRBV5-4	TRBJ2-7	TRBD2	ASSLGAGETYEQY
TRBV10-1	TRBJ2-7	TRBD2	ASSEKAGGNYEQY
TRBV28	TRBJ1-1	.	ASSVDRLNTEAF
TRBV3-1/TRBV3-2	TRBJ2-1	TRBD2	ASGTSGSPWDEQF
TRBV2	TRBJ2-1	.	ASSLLSDEQF
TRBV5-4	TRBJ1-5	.	ASSLDRDQPQH
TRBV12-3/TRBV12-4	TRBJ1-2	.	ASSLGGRGYT
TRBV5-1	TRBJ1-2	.	ASSLEPGVYGYT
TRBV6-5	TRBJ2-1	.	ASSYTSPGTGTEQF
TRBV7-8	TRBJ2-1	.	ASSPLGSNEQF
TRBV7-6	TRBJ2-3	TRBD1	ASSSEGQWLPLGMQY
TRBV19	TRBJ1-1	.	ASSLGLMNTEAF
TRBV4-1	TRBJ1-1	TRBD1	ASSQDRGQGARNTEAF
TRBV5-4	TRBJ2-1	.	ASSLGQGSSEQF
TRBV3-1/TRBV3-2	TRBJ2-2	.	ASSHHVTPPGELF
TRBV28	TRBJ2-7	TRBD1	ASSQWDRTSYEQY
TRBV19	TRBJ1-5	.	ASSIEGQVSNQPQH
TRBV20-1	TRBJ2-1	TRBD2	SASPLAGYNNEQF
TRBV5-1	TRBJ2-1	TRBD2	ASSLVAGGYNEQF
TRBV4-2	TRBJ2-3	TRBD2	ASSQGLAGDTQY
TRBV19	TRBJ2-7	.	ASSIYGGTYEQY
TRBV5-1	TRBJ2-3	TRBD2	ASSLGTSGRSQDTQY
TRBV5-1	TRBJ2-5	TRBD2	ASSPKLAGVVGGETQY
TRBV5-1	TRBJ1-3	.	ASSLDGAGNSGNTIY
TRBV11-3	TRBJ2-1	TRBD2	ASSLDGTSVYNEQF
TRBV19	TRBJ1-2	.	ASLTGLGYT
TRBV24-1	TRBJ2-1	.	ATSVTPYPIFVVGDNEQF